This T cell receptor beta chain was captured by sequencing in a study of blood T cell repertoires in COVID-19. This CDR3 spans 14 amino acids. In germline, CDR1 is SGHTA, CDR2 FQGNSA. The V gene end was trimmed by 5 bases and the J gene end by 4 bases; junction bases not matched to a gene: 7. Some clones are missing from TCRdb's copy, which holds only in-frame ones; the method was immunoSEQ multiplex PCR. The sample lists some 240,000 clones, about nine tenths occurring once. The chain joins TRBV7-2 to TRBJ2-5, with 7 bases lining up with TRBD1. Source material: peripheral blood. This TCR was sampled from a man aged 60-69 years who had recovered from COVID-19. CDR3 DNA: TGTGCCAGCAGCCCAGACAGGGCACGAGAGACCCAGTACTTC. It translates to CASSPDRARETQYF. Variable domain in full (rest from reference TRBV7-2 and TRBJ2-5): GAGVSQSPSNKVTEKGKDVELRCDPISGHTALYWYRQSLGQGLEFLIYFQGNSAPDKSGLPSDRFSAERTGGSVSTLTIQRTQQEDSAVYLCASSPDRARETQYFGPGTRLLVL.